The TCR beta chain under discussion was sequenced for a study of blood T cell repertoires in COVID-19. Original handling: Scientists estimated how many nucleated cells there were by amplifying reference gene primers. Data came from immunoSEQ multiplex PCR; TCRdb stores just in-frame clones and leaves some out. D and trimming come from the DNA, and the V and J calls and clone size come from that table. This sample has fewer than 250,000 clones, with 87% found just once. Participants had their cohort set by participant-reported clinical history. Germline values: CDR1 SGHKS, CDR2 YYEKEE (reference sequence). The junction had 14 bases not matched to a gene; V was cut back by 0 bases and J by 3 bases. This CDR3 contains 19 residues.

This sequence originates from a woman in her 30s with acute COVID-19. The source material was PBMCs or T cells enriched from blood (not recorded which). The chain joins TRBV5-5 to TRBJ1-5; 8 bases align to TRBD1. The CDR3 loop reads CASSLEGVVGQGFNQPQHF. The CDR3 DNA is TGTGCCAGCAGCTTGGAGGGGGTGGTTGGACAGGGTTTCAATCAGCCCCAGCATTTT. The full variable domain, completed using reference TRBV5-5 and TRBJ1-5, is DAGVTQSPTHLIKTRGQQVTLRCSPISGHKSVSWYQQVLGQGPQFIFQYYEKEERGRGNFPDRFSARQFPNYSSELNVNALLLGDSALYLCASSLEGVVGQGFNQPQHFGDGTRLSIL.